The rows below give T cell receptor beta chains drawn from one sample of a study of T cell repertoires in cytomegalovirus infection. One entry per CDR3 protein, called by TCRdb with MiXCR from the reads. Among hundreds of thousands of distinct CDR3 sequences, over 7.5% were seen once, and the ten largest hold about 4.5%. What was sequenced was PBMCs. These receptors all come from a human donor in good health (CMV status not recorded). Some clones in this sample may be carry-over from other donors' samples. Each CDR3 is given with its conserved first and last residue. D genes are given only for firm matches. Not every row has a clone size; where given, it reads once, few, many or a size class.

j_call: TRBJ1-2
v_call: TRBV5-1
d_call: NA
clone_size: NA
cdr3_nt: TGCGCCAGCAGCTCGGGACCGCCGACTACCTATGGCTACACCTTC
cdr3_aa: CASSSGPPTTYGYTF

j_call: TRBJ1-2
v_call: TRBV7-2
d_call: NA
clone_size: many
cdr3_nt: TGTGCCAGCAGCTTAGGCAGCTATGGCTACACCTTC
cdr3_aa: CASSLGSYGYTF

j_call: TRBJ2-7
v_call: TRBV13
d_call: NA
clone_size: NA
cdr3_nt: TGTGCCAGCAGCCCGTGGGGCAGGGGTTCCCGCGAGCAGTACTTC
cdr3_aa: CASSPWGRGSREQYF

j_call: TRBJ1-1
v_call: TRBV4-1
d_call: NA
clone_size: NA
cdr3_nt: TGCGCCAGCAGCCAAGCCCCGGGGGCAAACGAAGCTTTCTTT
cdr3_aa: CASSQAPGANEAFF

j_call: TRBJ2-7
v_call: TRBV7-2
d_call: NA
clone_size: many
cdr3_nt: TGTGCCAGCAGCGGCCTCCCCTCCTACGAGCAGTACTTC
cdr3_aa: CASSGLPSYEQYF

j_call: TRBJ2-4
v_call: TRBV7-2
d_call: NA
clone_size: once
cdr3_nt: TGTGCCAGCAGCCCTGGCGGGGGCTGGGGGCGTGTGGCCAAAAACATTCAGTACTTC
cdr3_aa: CASSPGGGWGRVAKNIQYF

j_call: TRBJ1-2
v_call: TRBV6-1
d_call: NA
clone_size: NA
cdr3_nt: TGTGCCAGCACCGTCTCGGGCAGGTCTTACTATGGCTACACCTTC
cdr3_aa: CASTVSGRSYYGYTF

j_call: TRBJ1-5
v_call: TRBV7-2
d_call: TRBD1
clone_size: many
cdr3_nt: TGTGCCAGCAGCTTCATGGCGACAGGGGGCCAGCCCCAGCATTTT
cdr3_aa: CASSFMATGGQPQHF

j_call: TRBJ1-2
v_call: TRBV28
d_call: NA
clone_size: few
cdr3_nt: TGTGCCAGCAGTTTCGGGGCAGGCCCTAACTATGGCTACACCTTC
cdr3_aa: CASSFGAGPNYGYTF

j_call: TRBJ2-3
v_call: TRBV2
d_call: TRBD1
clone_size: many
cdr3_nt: TGTGCCAGCAGTGTCGGGGACAGGGGGCCCGGAGATACGCAGTATTTT
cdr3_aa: CASSVGDRGPGDTQYF

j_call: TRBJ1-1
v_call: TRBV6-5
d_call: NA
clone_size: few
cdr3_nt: TGTGCCAGCAGAGACACAGGGTGGCGAGAAGCTTTCTTT
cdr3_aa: CASRDTGWREAFF

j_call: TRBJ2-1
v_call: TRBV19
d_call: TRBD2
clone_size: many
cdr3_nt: TGTGCCAGTAGTATAGATCTATCTTGGCTAGCGGGAGGGCCACCGGGGGAGCAGTTCTTC
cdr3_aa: CASSIDLSWLAGGPPGEQFF

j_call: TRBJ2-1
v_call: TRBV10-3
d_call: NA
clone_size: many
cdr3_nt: TGTGCCATCAGTGAGGGAATAGGGAACCCCACCGAGCAGTTCTTC
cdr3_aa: CAISEGIGNPTEQFF

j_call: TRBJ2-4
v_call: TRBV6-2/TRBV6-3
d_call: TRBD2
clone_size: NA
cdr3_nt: TGTGCCAGCAGTTACCCGGGGACTAGCGAGATTCAGTACTTC
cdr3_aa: CASSYPGTSEIQYF

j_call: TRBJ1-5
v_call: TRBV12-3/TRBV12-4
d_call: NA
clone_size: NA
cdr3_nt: TGTGCCAGCAGTTGGCATAACAATCAGCCCCAGCATTTT
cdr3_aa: CASSWHNNQPQHF

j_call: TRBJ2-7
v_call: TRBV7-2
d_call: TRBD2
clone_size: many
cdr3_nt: TGTGCCAGCAGCACCTGGACTAGCGGCACCTTGGCCGAGCAGTACTTC
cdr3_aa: CASSTWTSGTLAEQYF

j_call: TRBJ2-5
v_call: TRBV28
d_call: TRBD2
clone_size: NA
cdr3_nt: TGTGCCAGCAGTTTTAGCGGGAGGGCCCAGGAGACCCAGTACTTC
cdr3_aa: CASSFSGRAQETQYF

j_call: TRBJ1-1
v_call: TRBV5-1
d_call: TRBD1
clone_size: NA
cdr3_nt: TGCGCCAGCAGCTTGAGGGGGCTGATAGACACTGAAGCTTTCTTT
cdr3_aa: CASSLRGLIDTEAFF

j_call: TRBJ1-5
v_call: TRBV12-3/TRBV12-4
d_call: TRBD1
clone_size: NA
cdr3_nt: TGTGCCAGCAGCGTAAGGGAGGGGGCTCAGCCCCAGCATTTT
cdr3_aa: CASSVREGAQPQHF

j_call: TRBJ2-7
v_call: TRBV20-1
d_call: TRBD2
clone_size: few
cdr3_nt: TGCAGTGCTAGAGCCGATAGCGGGGGCAACTACGAGCAGTACTTC
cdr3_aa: CSARADSGGNYEQYF

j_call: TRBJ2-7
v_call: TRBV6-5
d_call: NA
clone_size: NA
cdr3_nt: TGTGCCAGCAGTCGACTCCGGTCTGCGCTTTACCACGAGCAGTACTTC
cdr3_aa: CASSRLRSALYHEQYF

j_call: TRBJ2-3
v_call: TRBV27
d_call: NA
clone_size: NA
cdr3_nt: TGTGCCAGCAGTTTTTTACAGGGAGGGACAGATACGCAGTATTTT
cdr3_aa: CASSFLQGGTDTQYF

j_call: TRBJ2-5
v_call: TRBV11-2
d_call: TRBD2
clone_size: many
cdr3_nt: TGTGCCAGCAGCTCTAGACTAGCGACCCAGTACTTC
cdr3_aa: CASSSRLATQYF

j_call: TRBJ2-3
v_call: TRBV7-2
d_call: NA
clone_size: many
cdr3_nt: TGTGCCAGCAGTTTAAGCACATCTAGCACAGATACGCAGTATTTT
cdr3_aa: CASSLSTSSTDTQYF

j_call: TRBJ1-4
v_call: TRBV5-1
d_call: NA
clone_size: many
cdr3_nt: TGCGCCAGCAGCTTGGGGCCGGGACCGCTAACTAATGAAAAACTGTTTTTT
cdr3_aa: CASSLGPGPLTNEKLFF

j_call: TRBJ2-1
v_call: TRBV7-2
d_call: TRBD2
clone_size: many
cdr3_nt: TGTGCCAGCAGCTTAAGTAGCGGGGCCTACAATGAGCAGTTCTTC
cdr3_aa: CASSLSSGAYNEQFF

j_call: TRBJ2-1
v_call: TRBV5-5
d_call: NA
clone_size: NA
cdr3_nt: TGTGCCAGCAGCTCCGGTCTTAGCGTGACCTACAATGAGCAGTTCTTC
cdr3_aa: CASSSGLSVTYNEQFF

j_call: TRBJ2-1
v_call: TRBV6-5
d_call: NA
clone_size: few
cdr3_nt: TGTGCCAGCAGTTACAACCACAGGGAGGGTTTGTTCGGGCAGTTCTTC
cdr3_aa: CASSYNHREGLFGQFF

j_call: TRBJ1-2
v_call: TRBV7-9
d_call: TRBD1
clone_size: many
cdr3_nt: TGTGCCAGCAGCTCTTCGACAGGGACTTTTTATGGCTACACCTTC
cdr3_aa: CASSSSTGTFYGYTF

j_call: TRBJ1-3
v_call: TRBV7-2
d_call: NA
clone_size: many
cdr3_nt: TGTGCCAGCAGCTTGGCAGCCTCTGGAAACACCATATATTTT
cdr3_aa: CASSLAASGNTIYF

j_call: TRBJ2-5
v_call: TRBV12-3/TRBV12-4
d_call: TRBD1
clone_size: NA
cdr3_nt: TGTGCCAGCAGCCCTGTACAGGGGGCCGAGGAAGAGACCCAGTACTTC
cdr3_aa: CASSPVQGAEEETQYF

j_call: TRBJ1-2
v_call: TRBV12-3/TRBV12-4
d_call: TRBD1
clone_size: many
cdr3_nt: TGTGCCAGCAGTTTAGGACAGGGGGCAGGGGACTATGGCTACACCTTC
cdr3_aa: CASSLGQGAGDYGYTF

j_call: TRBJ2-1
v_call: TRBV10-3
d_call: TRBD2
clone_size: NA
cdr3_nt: TGTGCCATCAGGTCTAGCGGGGTTAGCTCCTACAATGAGCAGTTCTTC
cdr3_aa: CAIRSSGVSSYNEQFF

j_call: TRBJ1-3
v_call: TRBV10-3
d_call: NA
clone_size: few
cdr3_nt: TGTGCCATCAAGGAGGAGAGCTCTGGAAACACCATATATTTT
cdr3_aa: CAIKEESSGNTIYF

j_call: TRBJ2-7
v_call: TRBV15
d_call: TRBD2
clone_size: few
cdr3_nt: TGTGCCACCAGCCCCCGGACTAGCGCTTACGAGCAGTACTTC
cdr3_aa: CATSPRTSAYEQYF

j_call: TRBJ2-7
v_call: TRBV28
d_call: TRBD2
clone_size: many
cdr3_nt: TGTGCCAGCAGTATACCTAGCGGAGGGGCGGCCTACGAGCAGTACTTC
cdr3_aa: CASSIPSGGAAYEQYF

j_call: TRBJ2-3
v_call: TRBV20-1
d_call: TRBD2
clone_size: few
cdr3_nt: TGCAGTGCTAGAGATCAGGGCGGGGGGGCCACAGATACGCAGTATTTT
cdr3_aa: CSARDQGGGATDTQYF

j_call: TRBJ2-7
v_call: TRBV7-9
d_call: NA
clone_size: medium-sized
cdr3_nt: TGTGCCAGCAGCTTAGACGAGTTCGCGGGATACAGGGTCCCAATCTCCTACGAGCAGTACTTC
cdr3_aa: CASSLDEFAGYRVPISYEQYF

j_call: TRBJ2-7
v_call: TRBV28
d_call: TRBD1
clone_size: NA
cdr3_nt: TGTGCCAGCAGTCCCCCCGGACAGGACTCCTACGAGCAGTACTTC
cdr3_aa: CASSPPGQDSYEQYF

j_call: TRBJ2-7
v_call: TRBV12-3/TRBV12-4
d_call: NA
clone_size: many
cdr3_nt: TGTGCCAGCAGTTTGTTGTGGAGGTCCGCCTACGAGCAGTACTTC
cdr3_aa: CASSLLWRSAYEQYF

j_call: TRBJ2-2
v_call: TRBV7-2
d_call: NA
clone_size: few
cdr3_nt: TGTGCCAGCAATCCAGGGGGGTGGGGCACCGGGGAGCTGTTTTTT
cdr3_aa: CASNPGGWGTGELFF

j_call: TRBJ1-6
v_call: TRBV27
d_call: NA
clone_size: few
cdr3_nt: TGTGCCAGCAGTACTCAACCGGAGGGCGGTAGGGCACCCCTCCACTTT
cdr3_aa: CASSTQPEGGRAPLHF

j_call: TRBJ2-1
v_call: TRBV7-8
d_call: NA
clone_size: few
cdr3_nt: TGTGCCAGCAGCTTACTAGGTAGCGTGTACAATGAGCAGTTCTTC
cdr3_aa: CASSLLGSVYNEQFF

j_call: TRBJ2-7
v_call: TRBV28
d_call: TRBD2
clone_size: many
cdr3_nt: TGTGCCAGCACCTCTAGCGGAACTGCCTACGAGCAGTACTTC
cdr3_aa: CASTSSGTAYEQYF

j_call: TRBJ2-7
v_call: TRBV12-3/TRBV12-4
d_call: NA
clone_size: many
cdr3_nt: TGTGCCAGCAGTCCGGGACCGAGACACTATAACGAGCAGTACTTC
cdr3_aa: CASSPGPRHYNEQYF

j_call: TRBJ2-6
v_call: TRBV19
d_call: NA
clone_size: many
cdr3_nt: TGTGCCAGTAGTGAAGGGACCGGGGCCAACGTCCTGACTTTC
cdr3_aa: CASSEGTGANVLTF

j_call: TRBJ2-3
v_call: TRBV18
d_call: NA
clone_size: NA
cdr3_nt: TGTGCCAGCTCACGGATGGAGAGATGGGGTGGTGCAGATACGCAGTATTTT
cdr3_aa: CASSRMERWGGADTQYF

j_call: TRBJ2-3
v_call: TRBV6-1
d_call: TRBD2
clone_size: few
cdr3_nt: TGTGCCAGCAGGCCTCTGGAAGCGGGAGAAGATACGCAGTATTTT
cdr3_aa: CASRPLEAGEDTQYF

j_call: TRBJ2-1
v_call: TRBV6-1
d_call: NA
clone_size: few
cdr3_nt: TGTGCCACCGAGCTGGGGGCGTGGGTTAATGAGCAGTTCTTC
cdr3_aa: CATELGAWVNEQFF

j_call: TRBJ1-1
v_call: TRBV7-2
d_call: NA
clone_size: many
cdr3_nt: TGTGCCAGCAGCTTAGGGGTCGAGACTGAAGCTTTCTTT
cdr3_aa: CASSLGVETEAFF